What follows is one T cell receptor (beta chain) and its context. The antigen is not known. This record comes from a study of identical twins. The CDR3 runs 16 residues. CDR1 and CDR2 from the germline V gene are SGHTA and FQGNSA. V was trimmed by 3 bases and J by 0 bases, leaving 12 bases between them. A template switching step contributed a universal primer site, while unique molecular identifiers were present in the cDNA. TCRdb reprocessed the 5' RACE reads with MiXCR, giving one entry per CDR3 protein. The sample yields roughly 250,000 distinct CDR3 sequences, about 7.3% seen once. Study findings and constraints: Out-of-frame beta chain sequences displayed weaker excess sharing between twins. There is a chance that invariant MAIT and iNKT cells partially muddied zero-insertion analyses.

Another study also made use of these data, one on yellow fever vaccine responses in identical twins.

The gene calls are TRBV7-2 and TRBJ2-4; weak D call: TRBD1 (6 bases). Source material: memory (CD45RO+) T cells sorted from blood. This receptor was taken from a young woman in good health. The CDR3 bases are TGTGCCAGCAGCTTGGGGCCGACAGGAGCCAAAAACATTCAGTACTTC. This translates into CASSLGPTGAKNIQYF.